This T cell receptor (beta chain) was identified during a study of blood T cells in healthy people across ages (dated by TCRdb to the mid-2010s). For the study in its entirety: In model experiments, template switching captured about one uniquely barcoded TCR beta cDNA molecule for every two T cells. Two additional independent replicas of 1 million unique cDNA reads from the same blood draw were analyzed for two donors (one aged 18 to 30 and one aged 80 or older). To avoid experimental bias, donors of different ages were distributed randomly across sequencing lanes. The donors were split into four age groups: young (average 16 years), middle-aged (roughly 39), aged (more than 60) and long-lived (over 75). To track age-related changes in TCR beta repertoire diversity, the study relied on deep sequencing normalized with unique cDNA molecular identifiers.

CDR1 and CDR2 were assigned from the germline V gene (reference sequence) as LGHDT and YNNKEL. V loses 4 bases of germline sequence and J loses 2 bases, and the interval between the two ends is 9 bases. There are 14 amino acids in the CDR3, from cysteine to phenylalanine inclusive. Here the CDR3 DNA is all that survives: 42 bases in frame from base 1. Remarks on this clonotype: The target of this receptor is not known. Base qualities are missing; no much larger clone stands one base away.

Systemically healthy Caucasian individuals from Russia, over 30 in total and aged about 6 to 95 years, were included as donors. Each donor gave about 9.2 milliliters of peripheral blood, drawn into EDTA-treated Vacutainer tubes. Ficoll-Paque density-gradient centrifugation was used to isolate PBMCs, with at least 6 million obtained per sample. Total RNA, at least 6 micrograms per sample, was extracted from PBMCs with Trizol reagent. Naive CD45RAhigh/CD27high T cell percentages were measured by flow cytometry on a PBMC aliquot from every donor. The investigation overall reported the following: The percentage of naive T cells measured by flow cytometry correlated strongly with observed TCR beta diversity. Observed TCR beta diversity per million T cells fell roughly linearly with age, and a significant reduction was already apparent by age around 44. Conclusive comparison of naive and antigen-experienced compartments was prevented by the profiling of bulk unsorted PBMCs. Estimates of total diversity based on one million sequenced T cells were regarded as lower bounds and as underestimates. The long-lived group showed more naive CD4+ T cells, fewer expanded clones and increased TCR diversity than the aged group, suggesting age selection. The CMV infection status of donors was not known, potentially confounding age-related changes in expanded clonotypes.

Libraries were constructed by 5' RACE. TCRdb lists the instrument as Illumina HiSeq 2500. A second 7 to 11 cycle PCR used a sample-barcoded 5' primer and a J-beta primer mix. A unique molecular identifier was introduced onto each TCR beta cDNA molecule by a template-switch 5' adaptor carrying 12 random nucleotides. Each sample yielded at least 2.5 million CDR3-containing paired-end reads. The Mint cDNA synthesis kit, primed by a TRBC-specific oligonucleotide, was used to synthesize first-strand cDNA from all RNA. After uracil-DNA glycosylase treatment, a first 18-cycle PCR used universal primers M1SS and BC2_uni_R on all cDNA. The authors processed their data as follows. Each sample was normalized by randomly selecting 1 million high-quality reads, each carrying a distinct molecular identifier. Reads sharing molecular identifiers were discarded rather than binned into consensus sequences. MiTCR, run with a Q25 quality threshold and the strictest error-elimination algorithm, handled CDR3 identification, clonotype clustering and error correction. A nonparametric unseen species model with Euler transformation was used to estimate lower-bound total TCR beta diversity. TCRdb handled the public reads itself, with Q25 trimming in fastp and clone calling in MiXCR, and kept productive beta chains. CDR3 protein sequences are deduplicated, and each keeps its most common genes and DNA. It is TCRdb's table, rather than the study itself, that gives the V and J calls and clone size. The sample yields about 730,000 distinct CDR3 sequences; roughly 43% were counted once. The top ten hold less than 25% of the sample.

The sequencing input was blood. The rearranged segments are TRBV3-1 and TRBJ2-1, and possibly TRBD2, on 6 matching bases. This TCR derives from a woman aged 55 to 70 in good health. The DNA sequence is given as TGTGCCAGCAGCCTAGCGGCCGCCTACAATGAGCAGTTCTTC. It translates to CASSLAAAYNEQFF.